This TCR beta chain was captured by sequencing in a study of blood T cell repertoires in COVID-19. Across the study: Sites across the United States, Italy and Spain contributed samples from acute and convalescent COVID-19.

Per the germline V gene, CDR1 is KGHDR and CDR2 is SFDVKD. CDR3 length: 18 amino acids. Trimming took 1 base from V and 3 from J; bases not matched to a gene: 13. Original data processing: By means of reference gene primer amplification, nucleated cell counts were estimated. Sequencing was performed with immunoSEQ multiplex PCR; in TCRdb, only in-frame clones are kept and a portion is missing. D and trimming were read from the DNA, whereas the V and J calls and clone size are those reported in that table. This sample carries under 550,000 clones, about 90% of them seen once, and the ten largest clones take roughly 0.84%. The Seattle patients, enrolled during active infection, were followed longitudinally. This clone was detected only once.

The sample comprised peripheral blood. The J gene is TRBJ2-7, the V gene TRBV24-1; TRBD2 agrees at 8 bases. This TCR came from a young man with COVID-19, enrolled during active disease. CDR3 loop: CATSDLGWSETSVYEQYF. CDR3 DNA: TGTGCCACCAGTGATTTAGGCTGGTCGGAGACTAGCGTCTACGAGCAGTACTTC.